This T cell receptor beta chain was identified during a study of shared clonotypes between healthy human individuals. This CDR3 has 13 amino acids. Germline values: CDR1 KGHSH, CDR2 LQKENI. J was trimmed by 7 bases and V by 3 bases; bases with no gene match: 2. Notes on this clone: The antigen is not known.

Naive CD8 cells were CD45RO-negative, positively selected for CCR7, excluding terminally differentiated effector memory CD45RA+ cells. Only Caucasian adults living in Nashville, Tennessee served as donors. General study results and limits: As a rule, naive subsets had a larger estimated richness than memory subsets. The rarefaction results pointed to incomplete sorted-subset sequencing despite large depth.

Generated by immunoSEQ multiplex PCR, the TCRdb table keeps only in-frame clones and is missing some. Seen here are 630,000 or so clones, roughly 98% observed once, and the top ten hold approximately 0.3%. The sequence derives from a man aged 25 to 45 in good health. Input material: naive CD8+ T cells sorted from blood. The rearrangement joins TRBV18 to TRBJ2-1; 8 nucleotides agree with TRBD1. CDR3 DNA sequence: TGTGCCAGCTCACCTTACAGGGGGAATGAGCAGTTCTTC. Protein: CASSPYRGNEQFF.